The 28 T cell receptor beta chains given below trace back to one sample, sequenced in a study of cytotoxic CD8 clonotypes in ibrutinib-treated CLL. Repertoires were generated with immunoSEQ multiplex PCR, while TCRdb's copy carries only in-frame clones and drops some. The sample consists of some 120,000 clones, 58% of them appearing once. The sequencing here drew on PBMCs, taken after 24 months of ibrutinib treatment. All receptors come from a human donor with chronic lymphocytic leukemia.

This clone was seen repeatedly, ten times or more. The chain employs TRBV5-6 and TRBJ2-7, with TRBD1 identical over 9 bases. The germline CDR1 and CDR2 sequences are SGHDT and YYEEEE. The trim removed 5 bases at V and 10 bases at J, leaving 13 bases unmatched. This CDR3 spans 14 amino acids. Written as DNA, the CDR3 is TGTGCCAGCAGGCCTACTACAGGGGGCATACAACAGTACTTC. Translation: CASRPTTGGIQQYF.

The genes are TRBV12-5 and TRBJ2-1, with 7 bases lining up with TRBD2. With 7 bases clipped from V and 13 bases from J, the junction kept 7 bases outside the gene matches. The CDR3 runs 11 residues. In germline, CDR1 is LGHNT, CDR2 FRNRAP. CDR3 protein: CASATEAGQFF. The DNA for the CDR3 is TGTGCTAGTGCTACTGAAGCGGGACAGTTCTTC.

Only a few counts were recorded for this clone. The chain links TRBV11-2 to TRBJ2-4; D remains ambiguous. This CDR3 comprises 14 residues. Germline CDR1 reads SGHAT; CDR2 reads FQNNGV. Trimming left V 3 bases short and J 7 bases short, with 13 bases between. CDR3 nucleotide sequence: TGTGCCAGCAGCTTCGGCCTAGAGTCGAACATTCAGTACTTC. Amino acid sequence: CASSFGLESNIQYF.

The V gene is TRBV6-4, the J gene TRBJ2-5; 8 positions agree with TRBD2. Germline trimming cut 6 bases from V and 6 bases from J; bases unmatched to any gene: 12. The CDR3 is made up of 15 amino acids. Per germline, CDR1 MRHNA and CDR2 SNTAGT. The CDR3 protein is CASSPSTSGRQTQYF. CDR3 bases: TGTGCCAGCAGCCCCTCCACTAGCGGTCGGCAGACCCAGTACTTC.

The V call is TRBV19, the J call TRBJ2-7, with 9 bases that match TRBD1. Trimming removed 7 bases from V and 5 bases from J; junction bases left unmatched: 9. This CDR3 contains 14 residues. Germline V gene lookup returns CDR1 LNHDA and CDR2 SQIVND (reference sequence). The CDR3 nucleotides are TGTGCCAGTACCAACGGACAGGGGAACCACGAGCAGTACTTC. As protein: CASTNGQGNHEQYF.

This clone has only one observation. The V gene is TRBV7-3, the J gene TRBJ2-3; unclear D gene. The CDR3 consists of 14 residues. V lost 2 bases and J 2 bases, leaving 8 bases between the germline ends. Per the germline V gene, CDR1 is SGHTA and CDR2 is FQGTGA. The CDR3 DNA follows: TGTGCCAGCAGCTTATCTGTGACCACAGATACGCAGTATTTT. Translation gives CASSLSVTTDTQYF.

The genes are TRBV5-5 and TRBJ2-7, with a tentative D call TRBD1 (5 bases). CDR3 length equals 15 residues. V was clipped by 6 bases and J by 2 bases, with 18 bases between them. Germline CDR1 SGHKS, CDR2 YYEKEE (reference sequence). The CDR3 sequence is CASIQFTGYAYEQYF. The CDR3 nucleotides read TGTGCCAGCATCCAATTCACAGGCTACGCCTACGAGCAGTACTTC.

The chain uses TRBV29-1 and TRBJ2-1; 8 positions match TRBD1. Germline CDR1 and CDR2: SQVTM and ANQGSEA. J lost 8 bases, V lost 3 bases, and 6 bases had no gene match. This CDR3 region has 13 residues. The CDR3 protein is CSVDSAGGDEQFF. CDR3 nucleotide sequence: TGCAGCGTTGACAGCGCAGGGGGCGATGAGCAGTTCTTC.

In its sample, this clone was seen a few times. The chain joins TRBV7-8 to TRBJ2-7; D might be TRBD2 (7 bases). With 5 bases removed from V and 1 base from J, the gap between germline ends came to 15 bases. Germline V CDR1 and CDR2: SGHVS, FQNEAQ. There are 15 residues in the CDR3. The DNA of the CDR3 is TGTGCCAGCAGCCCGAAACGGGGGGCTTCCTACGAGCAGTACTTC. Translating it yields CASSPKRGASYEQYF.

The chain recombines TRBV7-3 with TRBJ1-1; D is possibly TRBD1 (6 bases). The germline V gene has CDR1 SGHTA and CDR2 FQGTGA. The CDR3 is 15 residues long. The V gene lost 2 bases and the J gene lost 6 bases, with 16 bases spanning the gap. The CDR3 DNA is TGTGCCAGCAGCTTATTCAGGGGTGGTTCGGCTGAAGCTTTCTTT. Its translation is CASSLFRGGSAEAFF. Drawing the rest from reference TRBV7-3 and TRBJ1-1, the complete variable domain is GAGVSQTPSNKVTEKGKYVELRCDPISGHTALYWYRQSLGQGPEFLIYFQGTGAADDSGLPNDRFFAVRPEGSVSTLKIQRTERGDSAVYLCASSLFRGGSAEAFFGQGTRLTVV.

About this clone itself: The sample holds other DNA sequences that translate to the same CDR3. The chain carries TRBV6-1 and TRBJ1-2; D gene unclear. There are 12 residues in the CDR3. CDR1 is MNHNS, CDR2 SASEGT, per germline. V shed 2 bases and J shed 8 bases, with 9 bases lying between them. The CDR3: CASSEKGNGYTF. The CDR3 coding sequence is TGTGCCAGCAGTGAAAAGGGTAACGGCTACACCTTC.

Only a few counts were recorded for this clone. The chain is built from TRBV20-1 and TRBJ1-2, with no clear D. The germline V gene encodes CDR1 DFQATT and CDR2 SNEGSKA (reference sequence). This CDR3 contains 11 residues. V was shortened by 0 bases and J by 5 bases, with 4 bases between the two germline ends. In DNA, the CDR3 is TGCAGTGCTAGAGAGGGATATGGCTACACCTTC. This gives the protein CSAREGYGYTF.

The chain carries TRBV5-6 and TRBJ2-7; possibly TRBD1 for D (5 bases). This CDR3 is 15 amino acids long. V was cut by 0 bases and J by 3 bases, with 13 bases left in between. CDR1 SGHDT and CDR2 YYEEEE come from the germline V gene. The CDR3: CASSLDRNPLYEQYF. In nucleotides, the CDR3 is TGTGCCAGCAGCTTGGACAGGAATCCGCTCTACGAGCAGTACTTC.

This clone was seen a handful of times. The CDR3: CASSLTFNSPLHF. CDR3 nucleotide sequence: TGTGCCAGCAGCTTAACGTTTAATTCACCCCTCCACTTT. The chain has TRBV7-3 and TRBJ1-6; D unresolved. There are 13 residues in the CDR3. Germline V gives CDR1 SGHTA, CDR2 FQGTGA. Deletions cut 0 bases from V and 6 bases from J, with 3 bases between.

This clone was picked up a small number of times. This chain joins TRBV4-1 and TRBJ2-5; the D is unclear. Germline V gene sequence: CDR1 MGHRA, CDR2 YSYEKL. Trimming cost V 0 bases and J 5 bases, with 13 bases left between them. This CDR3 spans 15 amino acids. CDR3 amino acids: CASSQDWSYKETQYF. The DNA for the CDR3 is TGCGCCAGCAGCCAAGATTGGAGCTATAAGGAGACCCAGTACTTC.

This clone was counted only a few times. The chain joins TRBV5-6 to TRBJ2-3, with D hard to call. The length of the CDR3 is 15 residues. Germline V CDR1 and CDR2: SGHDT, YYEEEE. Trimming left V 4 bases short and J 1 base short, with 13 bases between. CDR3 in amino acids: CASSLGHKGTDTQYF. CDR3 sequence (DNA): TGTGCCAGCAGCCTGGGCCACAAGGGCACAGATACGCAGTATTTT.

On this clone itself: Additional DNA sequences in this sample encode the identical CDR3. The CDR3 bases are TGTGCCAGCAGTTCTAGCTCCTACGAGCAGTACTTC. This gives the protein CASSSSSYEQYF. The genes are TRBV6-5 and TRBJ2-7; D is unresolved. Trimming removed 4 bases at V and 0 bases at J, with 4 bases between. Germline V gene data show CDR1 as MNHEY and CDR2 as SVGAGI. This CDR3 comprises 12 residues.

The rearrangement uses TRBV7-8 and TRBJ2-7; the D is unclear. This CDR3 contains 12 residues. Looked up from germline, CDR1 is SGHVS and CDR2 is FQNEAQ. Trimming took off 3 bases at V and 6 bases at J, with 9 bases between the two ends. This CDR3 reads CASSFFNSEQYF. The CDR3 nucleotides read TGTGCCAGCAGCTTCTTCAACAGCGAGCAGTACTTC.

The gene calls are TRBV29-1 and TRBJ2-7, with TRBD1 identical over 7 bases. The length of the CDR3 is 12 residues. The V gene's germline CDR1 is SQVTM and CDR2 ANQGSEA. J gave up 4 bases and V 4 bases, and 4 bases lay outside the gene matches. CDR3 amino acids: CSVGKTGYEQYF. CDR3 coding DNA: TGCAGCGTTGGAAAGACAGGGTACGAGCAGTACTTC.

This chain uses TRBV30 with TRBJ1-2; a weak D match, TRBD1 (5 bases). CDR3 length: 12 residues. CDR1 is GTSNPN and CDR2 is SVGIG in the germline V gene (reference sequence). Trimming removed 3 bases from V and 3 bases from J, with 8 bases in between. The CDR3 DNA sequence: TGTGCCTGGAGCCAGGGATACTATGGCTACACCTTC. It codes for CAWSQGYYGYTF.

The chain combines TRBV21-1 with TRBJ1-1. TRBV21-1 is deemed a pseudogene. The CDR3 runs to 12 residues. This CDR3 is CASSKGGYEAFF. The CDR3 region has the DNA TGTGCCAGCAGCAAGGGGGGGTATGAAGCTTTCTTT.

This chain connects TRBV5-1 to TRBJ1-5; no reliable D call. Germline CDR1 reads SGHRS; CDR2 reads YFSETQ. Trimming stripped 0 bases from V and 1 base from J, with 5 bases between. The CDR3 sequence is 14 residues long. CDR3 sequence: CASSLGLSNQPQHF. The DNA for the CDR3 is TGCGCCAGCAGCTTGGGGTTGAGCAATCAGCCCCAGCATTTT.

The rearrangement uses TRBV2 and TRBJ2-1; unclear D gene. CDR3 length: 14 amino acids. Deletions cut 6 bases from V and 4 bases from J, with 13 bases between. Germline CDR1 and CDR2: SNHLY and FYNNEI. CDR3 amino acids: CASSQPPGYNEQFF. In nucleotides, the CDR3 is TGTGCCAGCAGCCAGCCTCCCGGTTACAATGAGCAGTTCTTC.

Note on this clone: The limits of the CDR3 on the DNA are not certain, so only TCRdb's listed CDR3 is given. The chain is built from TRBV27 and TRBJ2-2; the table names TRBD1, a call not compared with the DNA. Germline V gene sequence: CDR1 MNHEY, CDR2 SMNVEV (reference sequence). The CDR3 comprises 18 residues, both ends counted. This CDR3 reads CASTVGPGQGAYTGELFF.

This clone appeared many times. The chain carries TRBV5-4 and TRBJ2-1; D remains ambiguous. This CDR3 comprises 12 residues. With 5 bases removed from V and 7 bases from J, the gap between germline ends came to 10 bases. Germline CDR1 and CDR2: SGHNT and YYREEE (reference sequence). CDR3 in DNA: TGTGCCAGCAGTCTGGAAGCTAATGAGCAGTTCTTC. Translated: CASSLEANEQFF.

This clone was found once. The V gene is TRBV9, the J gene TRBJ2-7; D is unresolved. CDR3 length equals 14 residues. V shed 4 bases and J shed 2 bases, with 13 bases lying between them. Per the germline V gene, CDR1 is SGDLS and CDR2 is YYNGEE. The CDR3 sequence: CASSQLTIPYEQYF. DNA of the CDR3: TGTGCCAGCAGCCAACTTACTATTCCCTACGAGCAGTACTTC.

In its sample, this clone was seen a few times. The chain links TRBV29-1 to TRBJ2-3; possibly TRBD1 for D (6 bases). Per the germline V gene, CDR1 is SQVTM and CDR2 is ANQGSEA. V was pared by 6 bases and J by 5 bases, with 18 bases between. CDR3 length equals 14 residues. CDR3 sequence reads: CSVGRQVNGDTQYF. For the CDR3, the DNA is TGCAGCGTGGGTCGACAGGTCAATGGAGATACGCAGTATTTT.

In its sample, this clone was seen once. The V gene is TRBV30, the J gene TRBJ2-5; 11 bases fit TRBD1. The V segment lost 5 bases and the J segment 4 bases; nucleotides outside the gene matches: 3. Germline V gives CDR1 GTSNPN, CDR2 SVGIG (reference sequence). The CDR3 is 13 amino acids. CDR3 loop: CAWSGTGGETQYF. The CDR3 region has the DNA TGTGCCTGGTCCGGGACAGGGGGAGAGACCCAGTACTTC.